This T cell receptor (beta chain) was captured by sequencing in a study of T cell repertoires in ileal Crohn's disease. The wider study: All patients had surgery for stricturing (around 60%) or penetrating (around 39%) disease. General study points: Sorted CD8 T cells held more high-frequency clones than CD4. Clonal expansions were more frequent in active smokers than non-smokers at surgery.

Of note for this clone: No antigen is known for it.

CDR3 length equals 14 residues. The J segment lost 4 bases and the V segment lost 6 bases, leaving 9 bases of the junction unmatched. The germline gives CDR1 MNHEY, CDR2 SVGAGI. Sequencing used immunoSEQ multiplex PCR; TCRdb keeps in-frame clones, though not all of them. The sample shows about 5,400 clones, around 86% of them seen only once. Sequencing was performed on ileal tissue. The rearrangement links TRBV6-5 to TRBJ2-7, with 7 bases fitting TRBD1. This clonotype was obtained from an adult with Crohn's disease. CDR3 bases: TGTGCCAGCAGCAGGGGACAGCAAAATTACGAGCAGTACTTC. It codes for CASSRGQQNYEQYF.